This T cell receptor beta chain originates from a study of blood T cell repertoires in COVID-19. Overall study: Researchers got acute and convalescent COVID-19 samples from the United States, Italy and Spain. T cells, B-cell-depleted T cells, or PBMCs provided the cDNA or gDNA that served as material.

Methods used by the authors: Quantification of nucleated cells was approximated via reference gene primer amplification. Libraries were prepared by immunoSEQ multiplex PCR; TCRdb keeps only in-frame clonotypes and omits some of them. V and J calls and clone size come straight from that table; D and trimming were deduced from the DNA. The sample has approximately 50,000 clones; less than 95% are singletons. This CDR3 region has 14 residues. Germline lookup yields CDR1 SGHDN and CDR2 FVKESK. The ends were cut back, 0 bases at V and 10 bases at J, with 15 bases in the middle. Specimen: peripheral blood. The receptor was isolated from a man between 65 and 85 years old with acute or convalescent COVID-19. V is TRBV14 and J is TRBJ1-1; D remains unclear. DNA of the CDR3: TGTGCCAGCAGCCAAGATAGACGGAGGGTTAGAGCTTTCTTT. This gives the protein CASSQDRRRVRAFF.